A selection of T cell receptor beta chains follows, all from one sample in a study of blood T cell repertoires in COVID-19. This table comes from immunoSEQ multiplex PCR, and its TCRdb copy is limited to in-frame clones, with some not included. This sample has approximately 120,000 clones, with roughly 72% found just once. Sequenced: peripheral blood. All receptors derive from a man older than 75 with COVID-19, enrolled during active disease. Both conserved end residues are trimmed from each CDR3. The order of the fields is J gene, V gene, clone size, CDR3 protein. Only some rows state a clone size, as once, few, many or a class for expanded clones.

TRBJ1-4,TRBV28,NA,ASSSQTGPNEKLF
TRBJ1-5,TRBV5-4,NA,ASSFQGRQPQH
TRBJ1-5,TRBV19,NA,ASSPRFGSGGNQPQH
TRBJ2-7,TRBV5-1,NA,ASSLGTSGKSYEQY
TRBJ2-2,TRBV12-5,few,ASGLSPGITGELF
TRBJ1-6,TRBV10-3,few,AISSGVGSPLH
TRBJ2-3,TRBV11-2,few,ASSWSGTSGVQGTQY
TRBJ2-7,TRBV28,few,ASSSGQWQNEQY
TRBJ1-4,TRBV9,NA,ASSFTGATNEKLF
TRBJ2-5,TRBV7-2,NA,ASSSGDRGETQY
TRBJ2-1,TRBV30,NA,AWSGSGSYNEQF
TRBJ1-4,TRBV11-3,NA,ASSLGGGADEKLF
TRBJ1-1,TRBV24-1,NA,ATSDRQGTEAF
TRBJ2-1,TRBV9,NA,ASSVGGRARNNEQF
TRBJ1-2,TRBV19,once,ASSIGQGTGGYT
TRBJ2-1,TRBV23-1,once,ASRGTGPSYNEQF
TRBJ1-4,TRBV4-3,NA,ASSPQGARVEKLF
TRBJ1-2,TRBV11-2,once,ASTPRVDYGYT
TRBJ2-3,TRBV24-1,NA,ATSDTRQGADTQY
TRBJ2-5,TRBV4-3,NA,ASSQTGGWRAVGETQY
TRBJ2-4,TRBV7-9,NA,ASSPQGYRENIQY
TRBJ1-4,TRBV10-3,NA,AISDRQGSNEKLF
TRBJ2-5,TRBV2,NA,ASSRDRGRETQY
TRBJ2-1,TRBV9,NA,ASSDGGQGASDEQF
TRBJ1-1,TRBV4-2,NA,ASSPGDSPNTEAF
TRBJ2-3,TRBV5-1,NA,ASSLGLLAGVADTQY
TRBJ2-5,TRBV18,NA,ASSTASGLKETQY
TRBJ2-7,TRBV7-9,NA,ASSLGTSRGEQY
TRBJ2-7,TRBV7-3,NA,ASSLTGLAGSSYEQY
TRBJ2-7,TRBV3-1/TRBV3-2,NA,ASSPFSYSYEQY
TRBJ2-1,TRBV7-6,NA,ASSIAGGQLPYEQF
TRBJ2-5,TRBV2,few,ASNRTPPQETQY
TRBJ1-5,TRBV4-1,NA,ASSLDSSSYSNQPQH
TRBJ2-2,TRBV6-5,NA,ASTSDQEVTGELF
TRBJ1-1,TRBV19,few,ASSIYSGTMNTEAF
TRBJ1-1,TRBV3-1/TRBV3-2,NA,ASSQYRGRTEAF
TRBJ2-3,TRBV6-1,NA,ASSESSGRGRDTQY
TRBJ1-4,TRBV18,once,ASSAGQGASTNEKLF
TRBJ1-5,TRBV19,NA,ASSLGANPKYQPQH
TRBJ1-5,TRBV2,few,ASSLQGASNQPQH
TRBJ2-5,TRBV19,NA,ASSYLTGGAETQY
TRBJ1-6,TRBV24-1,NA,ATQGGEDGTGGRSPLH
TRBJ2-7,TRBV4-1,NA,ASSQERQESYEQY
TRBJ2-3,TRBV5-1,few,ASTTGDNTQY
TRBJ2-2,TRBV10-1,NA,ASSERTNGELF
TRBJ2-7,TRBV15,few,ATSLGLLGEQY
TRBJ2-3,TRBV5-4,NA,ASSLVTDTQY
TRBJ2-4,TRBV4-3,NA,ASSQDRGAGVMNIQY
TRBJ2-2,TRBV28,NA,ASSFGTSGTGELF
TRBJ2-7,TRBV7-2,NA,ASSLDSGMTYEQY
TRBJ2-7,TRBV7-9,once,ASSLASAYYEQY
TRBJ1-5,TRBV6-5,NA,ASWGDRGFNQPQH
TRBJ2-3,TRBV6-5,NA,ASSSPGLAPDTQY
TRBJ2-1,TRBV10-3,NA,AISELDRAGRQF
TRBJ2-2,TRBV5-1,NA,ASSLETSGTGELF